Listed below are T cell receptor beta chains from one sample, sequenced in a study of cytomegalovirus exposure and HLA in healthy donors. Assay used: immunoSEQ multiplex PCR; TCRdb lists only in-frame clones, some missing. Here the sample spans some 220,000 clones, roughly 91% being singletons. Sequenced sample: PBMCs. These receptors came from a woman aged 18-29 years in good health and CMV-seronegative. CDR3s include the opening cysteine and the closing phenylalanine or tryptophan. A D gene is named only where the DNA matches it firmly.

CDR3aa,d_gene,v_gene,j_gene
CASRWASGNTIYF,-,TRBV7-9,TRBJ1-3
CASRLRGSTDTQYF,-,TRBV5-6,TRBJ2-3
CASSLRQYNGGTGELFF,-,TRBV4-1,TRBJ2-2
CSARYVRQTSMNTEAFF,-,TRBV29-1,TRBJ1-1
CASSPAQGYGYTF,-,TRBV18,TRBJ1-2
CASSASGRLTDTQYF,TRBD2,TRBV27,TRBJ2-3
CSVARLADYEQYF,TRBD2,TRBV29-1,TRBJ2-7
CASSRLGASGRQETQYF,TRBD2,TRBV9,TRBJ2-5
CASSQGSLQAQYF,-,TRBV4-2,TRBJ2-5
CASSPHGGWEQFF,-,TRBV9,TRBJ2-1
CASSGTSGARGQYF,TRBD2,TRBV5-1,TRBJ2-5
CASSFGGDQPQHF,-,TRBV19,TRBJ1-5
CASSQRGGSSYNEQFF,-,TRBV4-3,TRBJ2-1
CASYRSSGANVLTF,-,TRBV19,TRBJ2-6
CASSEAAPAYGYTF,-,TRBV2,TRBJ1-2
CASSIGDRGTEQYF,TRBD1,TRBV19,TRBJ2-7
CASSPSGTVGVKNIQYF,TRBD2,TRBV7-2,TRBJ2-4
CSVASGRKGTDTQYF,TRBD2,TRBV29-1,TRBJ2-3
CASSPRTASGNTIYF,-,TRBV18,TRBJ1-3
CSVLRQGREKLFF,-,TRBV29-1,TRBJ1-4
CASSLIWSNPTSYEQYF,-,TRBV5-1,TRBJ2-7
CASSVSPGSSDTQYF,-,TRBV9,TRBJ2-3
CASSVLLVTDTQYF,-,TRBV9,TRBJ2-3
CSVTSGLLYEQYF,TRBD2,TRBV29-1,TRBJ2-7
CAISERGLAGGPGGEQFF,TRBD2,TRBV10-3,TRBJ2-1
CASSYGGSFTDTQYF,-,TRBV6-6,TRBJ2-3
CASSLAGDRRIKGMNTEAFF,TRBD1,TRBV5-1,TRBJ1-1
CASRRDSNTEAFF,-,TRBV6-5,TRBJ1-1
CASSLDPGSPPYEQYF,-,TRBV5-6,TRBJ2-7
CASSPQGQVNTEAFF,TRBD1,TRBV9,TRBJ1-1
CASSADRVSSTDTQYF,TRBD1,TRBV5-1,TRBJ2-3
CASSEGGGKTEAFF,-,TRBV7-8,TRBJ1-1
CAMGDFPGGEQFF,-,TRBV10-1,TRBJ2-1
CASSFADNSGNTIYF,-,TRBV7-6,TRBJ1-3
CASSETGGPFSQPQHF,-,TRBV4-1,TRBJ1-5
CAWRKTDSTYGYTF,-,TRBV30,TRBJ1-2
CASSLERENHYEQYF,-,TRBV7-2,TRBJ2-7
CASSYPDNEQFF,-,TRBV6-5,TRBJ2-1
CASSPRTGGAYEQYF,TRBD1,TRBV14,TRBJ2-7
CASSTSGTYNEQFF,TRBD2,TRBV11-1,TRBJ2-1
CASSLNEGAISNQPQHF,-,TRBV5-4,TRBJ1-5
CASSASTPRLAKNIQYF,-,TRBV9,TRBJ2-4
CASGTGNYGYTF,TRBD1,TRBV10-2,TRBJ1-2
CASRGGYDYGYTF,-,TRBV6-5,TRBJ1-2
CASMGGGATGELFF,TRBD2,TRBV2,TRBJ2-2
CASSPIGSTYEQYF,-,TRBV18,TRBJ2-7
CSVIPGGTEAFF,-,TRBV29-1,TRBJ1-1
CASSQSSSPLHF,-,TRBV4-3,TRBJ1-6
CAISPIGTGDGYTF,TRBD1,TRBV10-3,TRBJ1-2
CASSFGSTYNEQFF,-,TRBV7-2,TRBJ2-1
CASSFSPADTQYF,-,TRBV5-1,TRBJ2-3
CASSQRTGRDTEAFF,TRBD1,TRBV4-3,TRBJ1-1
CASSSPRQPQHF,-,TRBV7-8,TRBJ1-5
CASSQGASGSYEQYF,TRBD2,TRBV4-2,TRBJ2-7
CASSSDLQGAGEQYF,TRBD1,TRBV5-1,TRBJ2-7
CASSDDGLAGPLNTGELFF,TRBD2,TRBV7-2,TRBJ2-2
CASSVGVSGDSPLHF,-,TRBV9,TRBJ1-6
CATSTGQLTNTEAFF,-,TRBV15,TRBJ1-1
CASRSDRGSTEAFF,TRBD1,TRBV27,TRBJ1-1